This T cell receptor (beta chain) is from a study of blood T cell repertoires in COVID-19. On the study more broadly: T cells, B-cell-depleted T cells, or PBMCs supplied cDNA or gDNA.

Some clones are missing from TCRdb's copy, which holds only in-frame ones; the method was immunoSEQ multiplex PCR. This sample has approximately 160,000 clones, with approximately 83% found just once. This CDR3 has 11 amino acids. Germline V gene sequence: CDR1 MNHEY, CDR2 SVGEGT. V was clipped by 5 bases and J by 9 bases; unmatched bases: 2. The source of this sequence is a woman of 80 years or more with active or convalescent COVID-19. The chain joins TRBV6-2 or TRBV6-3 to TRBJ1-2, with 8 nucleotides matching TRBD1. The specimen sequenced was peripheral blood. The CDR3 nucleotides read TGTGCCAGCAGTCGGACAGGGAGCTACACCTTC. Its protein product is CASSRTGSYTF.